The 29 T cell receptor beta chains in this list originate from one sample, sequenced in a study of blood T cells in healthy people across ages. A second PCR, run for about 6 to 11 cycles, used a sample-barcoded 5' primer plus a J-beta primer mix. One entry per CDR3 protein results from TCRdb running MiXCR on the 5' RACE reads. The repertoire has almost 1 million distinct CDR3 sequences, roughly 51% of them found once; the top ten carry roughly 23%. The sample consisted of blood. Source of these receptors: a woman aged 55-69 years in good health.

A few counts support this clonotype. This chain links TRBV7-2 with TRBJ2-7; 10 bases are a match to TRBD2. There are 15 residues in the CDR3. Germline V lookup: CDR1 SGHTA, CDR2 FQGNSA. With V trimmed by 3 bases and J by 4 bases, 6 bases remained unmatched. The CDR3 DNA follows: TGTGCCAGCAGCTTCCAAGCGGGAGGGTTGTACGAGCAGTACTTC. Encoded protein: CASSFQAGGLYEQYF.

The genes are TRBV7-9 and TRBJ2-7, with 7 bases fitting TRBD2. Per germline, CDR1 SEHNR and CDR2 FQNEAQ (reference sequence). The CDR3 totals 14 residues. V was clipped by 4 bases and J by 0 bases; unmatched bases: 3. CDR3 loop: CASSSGLNSYEQYF. CDR3 DNA: TGTGCCAGCAGCTCGGGACTAAACTCCTACGAGCAGTACTTC. The full variable domain, its missing parts supplied by reference TRBV7-9 and TRBJ2-7, is DTGVSQNPRHKITKRGQNVTFRCDPISEHNRLYWYRQTLGQGPEFLTYFQNEAQLEKSRLLSDRFSAERPKGSFSTLEIQRTEQGDSAMYLCASSSGLNSYEQYFGPGTRLTVT.

The V gene is TRBV6-5, the J gene TRBJ2-3; D may be TRBD2 (5 bases). CDR1 and CDR2 (germline): MNHEY, SVGAGI. The CDR3 spans 17 residues. V was cut by 3 bases and J by 2 bases, with 18 bases left in between. This chain's CDR3 is CASSYSFAGYATDTQYF. CDR3 nucleotide sequence: TGTGCCAGCAGTTATTCTTTCGCGGGTTACGCCACAGATACGCAGTATTTT.

The table lists this clonotype with a few counts. The chain carries TRBV27 and TRBJ1-4; 9 bases align to TRBD1. After removal of 4 bases from V and 4 bases from J, the junction contained 4 bases not matched to a gene. The CDR3 consists of 15 residues. Germline V gene lookup returns CDR1 MNHEY and CDR2 SMNVEV (reference sequence). The CDR3 coding sequence is TGTGCCAGCAGTTCTCGGACAGGGGTTAATGAAAAACTGTTTTTT. It yields the protein CASSSRTGVNEKLFF.

Turning to this clonotype: This could be a read error, since a much larger clone is one nucleotide away. The V call is TRBV12-5, the J call TRBJ2-6; weak D call: TRBD1 (5 bases). The germline V gene encodes CDR1 LGHNT and CDR2 FRNRAP. The CDR3 is made up of 16 amino acids. Here the CDR3 reads CASGVHRSSGANVQTF. DNA for the CDR3: TGTGCTAGTGGTGTCCACAGAAGCTCTGGGGCCAACGTCCAGACTTTC.

A few counts support this clonotype. The V and J genes are TRBV21-1 and TRBJ2-7; TRBD2 is the table's D call and was not checked against the DNA. TRBV21-1 is recorded as a pseudogene. The CDR3 is 16 residues long. The CDR3 DNA is TGTGCCAGCAGCCAGGGGTGGGGGACTAAAGTCTACGAGCAGTACTTC. Amino acid sequence: CASSQGWGTKVYEQYF.

V gene TRBV28 combines with J gene TRBJ2-1, with 8 positions matching TRBD2. Germline V gene data show CDR1 as MDHEN and CDR2 as SYDVKM. The CDR3 is 15 amino acids. Germline trimming cut 7 bases from V and 8 bases from J; bases unmatched to any gene: 13. The CDR3 sequence is CASTREGRDFDEQFF. The DNA for the CDR3 is TGTGCCAGCACTCGGGAGGGGAGGGACTTTGATGAGCAGTTCTTC.

This clonotype turned up a few times. V is TRBV4-1 and J is TRBJ2-7, with D possibly TRBD1 on 5 matching bases. Between the trimmed V and J ends, which lost 1 base and 3 bases, there was a span of 7 bases. CDR1 is MGHRA and CDR2 is YSYEKL in the germline V gene. The CDR3 has 13 amino acids. The DNA of the CDR3 is TGCGCCAGCAGCCAAGCCAGGGACTACGAGCAGTACTTC. Its protein product is CASSQARDYEQYF.

The rearrangement uses TRBV20-1 and TRBJ2-3; 10 bases agree with TRBD2. Trimming at V came to 1 base and at J to 0 bases, leaving 4 bases not matched to a gene. Germline CDR1 reads DFQATT; CDR2 reads SNEGSKA (reference sequence). The CDR3 covers 16 residues. CDR3 amino acids: CSARGLLAGSTDTQYF. CDR3 nucleotides: TGCAGTGCTAGAGGACTACTAGCGGGGAGCACAGATACGCAGTATTTT.

The chain is built from TRBV12-3 or TRBV12-4 and TRBJ2-1; 12 bases align to TRBD2. The ends lost 10 bases at V and 4 bases at J; junction bases unmatched: 5. This CDR3 spans 14 amino acids. In DNA form, the CDR3 reads TGTGCCACTCTTACTAGCGGGAGGTACAATGAGCAGTTCTTC. Amino acid sequence: CATLTSGRYNEQFF.

The chain combines TRBV7-2 with TRBJ2-5; the D gene could be TRBD1 or TRBD2 (6 bases each). Trimming took off 3 bases at V and 0 bases at J, with 26 bases between the two ends. Germline loops: CDR1 SGHTA, CDR2 FQGNSA. This CDR3 is built from 20 residues. The CDR3 DNA reads as TGTGCCAGCAGCTTCGTGGGAGGCCCGCTCGGGGGCCGTGACCAAGAGACCCAGTACTTC. This translates into CASSFVGGPLGGRDQETQYF.

This rearrangement joins TRBV10-3 to TRBJ2-3, with D unclear. V lost 0 bases to trimming and J lost 0 bases, with 7 bases between them. CDR1 is ENHRY and CDR2 is SYGVKD in the germline V gene. The CDR3 covers 15 residues. The CDR3 here is CAISESTPSTDTQYF. CDR3 DNA sequence: TGTGCCATCAGTGAGTCTACGCCTAGCACAGATACGCAGTATTTT.

This sequence joins TRBV11-1 and TRBJ1-2, with a possible D match to TRBD1 (5 bases). V lost 5 bases and J lost 4, with 17 bases in between. The length of the CDR3 is 15 residues. Per the germline V gene, CDR1 is SGHAT and CDR2 is FQDESV (reference sequence). CDR3 region: CASSPGRGPPYGYTF. CDR3 DNA: TGTGCCAGCAGCCCCGGTAGGGGTCCGCCCTATGGCTACACCTTC.

The CDR3 sequence: CSARTIGGYNEQFF. As DNA, the CDR3 is TGCAGCGCCCGGACTATCGGGGGGTACAATGAGCAGTTCTTC. The chain is built from TRBV29-1 and TRBJ2-1, with 7 bases identical to TRBD2. Per the germline V gene, CDR1 is SQVTM and CDR2 is ANQGSEA. The V segment lost 7 bases and the J segment 4 bases; nucleotides outside the gene matches: 10. The CDR3 covers 14 residues.

This clonotype was found many times. V usage is TRBV7-2 and J usage is TRBJ2-3, with 7 nucleotides matching TRBD1. Germline-derived CDR1 and CDR2 are SGHTA and FQGNSA. The V and J ends lost 5 bases and 2 bases, in that order; junction bases with no gene match: 7. The CDR3 sequence is 15 residues long. The CDR3 sequence: CASSRGQTVTDTQYF. CDR3 DNA: TGTGCCAGCAGCCGGGGACAGACGGTCACAGATACGCAGTATTTT.

In its sample, this clonotype was seen once. V usage is TRBV20-1 and J usage is TRBJ1-2; D is unclear. The CDR3 totals 12 residues. V was trimmed by 0 bases and J by 6 bases, leaving 8 bases between them. Germline V lookup: CDR1 DFQATT, CDR2 SNEGSKA (reference sequence). CDR3 nucleotide sequence: TGCAGTGCTAGAGATGAAGTGCATGGCTACACCTTC. Amino acid sequence: CSARDEVHGYTF.

The chain carries TRBV10-3 and TRBJ2-5, with D possibly TRBD1 on 6 matching bases. The CDR3 length is 13 residues. Germline V gene data show CDR1 as ENHRY and CDR2 as SYGVKD. With 6 bases removed from V and 2 bases from J, the gap between germline ends came to 10 bases. The CDR3 sequence: CAISETGQETQYF. In nucleotides, the CDR3 is TGTGCCATCAGCGAAACAGGGCAAGAGACCCAGTACTTC.

V usage is TRBV3-1 and J usage is TRBJ1-5; 7 bases match TRBD1. From germline, CDR1 is LGHDT and CDR2 YNNKEL (reference sequence). Trimming removed 5 bases from V and 8 bases from J; junction bases left unmatched: 9. The CDR3 has 14 amino acids. CDR3 DNA: TGTGCCAGCAGCATCAGCCAGGGGGTGAAGCCCCAGCATTTT. This codes for CASSISQGVKPQHF.

This clonotype has a handful of counts. Given a much more abundant clone one base away, this may be a read error. This chain joins TRBV12-3 or TRBV12-4 and TRBJ1-2; TRBD1 is a possible D gene (5 bases). CDR3 length equals 11 residues. CDR3 in DNA: TGTGCCGGCAGTTTTGGGGCCGGCTACACCTTC. It specifies CAGSFGAGYTF.

For the CDR3, the DNA is TGCAGTGCTAGGTCGGCATCGAGGGAGCAGTACTTC. It codes for CSARSASREQYF. V is TRBV20-1 and J is TRBJ2-7; D is ambiguous. The CDR3 is 12 amino acids. Germline CDR1 is DFQATT and CDR2 is SNEGSKA (reference sequence). The V and J ends lost 3 bases and 7 bases respectively, with 13 bases between them.

This clonotype was picked up a small number of times. The chain joins TRBV4-1 to TRBJ2-5, with TRBD2 matching 9 bases. The J segment lost 5 bases and the V segment lost 1 base, leaving 14 bases of the junction unmatched. CDR1 is MGHRA and CDR2 is YSYEKL in the germline V gene. This CDR3 spans 18 amino acids. The CDR3 reads CASSQGLAGTRRRETQYF. In DNA, the CDR3 is TGCGCCAGCAGCCAAGGGCTAGCGGGAACGCGTCGGCGGGAGACCCAGTACTTC.

The rearrangement joins TRBV7-8 to TRBJ2-6; D call uncertain. Trimming left V 5 bases short and J 5 bases short, with 10 bases between. The V gene's germline CDR1 is SGHVS and CDR2 FQNEAQ. This CDR3 is built from 14 residues. The CDR3 DNA reads as TGTGCCAGCAGCCCGAACCGATGGGCCAACGTCCTGACTTTC. It yields the protein CASSPNRWANVLTF. The complete variable domain, with remaining parts taken from reference TRBV7-8 and TRBJ2-6, reads GAGVSQSPRYKVAKRGQDVALRCDPISGHVSLFWYQQALGQGPEFLTYFQNEAQLDKSGLPSDRFFAERPEGSVSTLKIQRTQQEDSAVYLCASSPNRWANVLTFGAGSRLTVL.

The chain combines TRBV10-3 with TRBJ2-4, with a possible D match to TRBD2 (5 bases). Near its end, the DNA agrees better with TRBJ2-5, so the J call may be wrong. From germline, CDR1 is ENHRY and CDR2 SYGVKD. CDR3 length: 15 residues. DNA of the CDR3: TGTGCCATCGGTGCCGGGGAGTCCCTCCAAGAGACCCAGTACTTC. Protein sequence: CAIGAGESLQETQYF.

V and J are TRBV7-2 and TRBJ1-2, with D possibly being TRBD1 (6 bases). CDR1 and CDR2 from the germline V gene are SGHTA and FQGNSA. The V gene lost 1 base and the J gene lost 2 bases, with 11 bases spanning the gap. The CDR3 contains 15 residues. This CDR3 is CASSLVRGLNYGYTF. CDR3 DNA sequence: TGTGCCAGCAGCTTAGTCCGGGGGCTGAACTATGGCTACACCTTC.

The table lists this clonotype with a few counts. The chain links TRBV28 to TRBJ2-3; 7 bases agree with TRBD1. The CDR3 covers 15 residues. J was trimmed by 2 bases and V by 5 bases; bases with no gene match: 7. Germline loops: CDR1 MDHEN, CDR2 SYDVKM. The CDR3 region is CASSPRGKVTDTQYF. CDR3 in DNA: TGTGCCAGCAGTCCCAGGGGGAAAGTCACAGATACGCAGTATTTT.

This clonotype was counted between two and nine times. CDR3 sequence reads: CASSKNRQETQYF. DNA for the CDR3: TGTGCCAGCAGTAAAAATCGACAAGAGACCCAGTACTTC. This chain connects TRBV6-2 or TRBV6-3 to TRBJ2-5; D gene ambiguous. V gave up 5 bases and J gave up 2 bases, with 9 bases separating them. This CDR3 has 13 residues. CDR1 MNHEY and CDR2 SVGEGT come from the germline V gene.

The chain recombines TRBV11-3 with TRBJ2-1; tentatively, D is TRBD1 (5 bases). The CDR3 covers 14 residues. Germline lookup yields CDR1 SGHNT and CDR2 YENEEA. V was pared by 1 base and J by 7 bases, with 11 bases between. In DNA, the CDR3 is TGTGCCAGCAGCTTAGGGGGCCTAGTGAATGAGCAGTTCTTC. Translation gives CASSLGGLVNEQFF.

Comment on this clonotype: A much larger clonotype is one base distant, so this may be a read error. V gene TRBV29-1 combines with J gene TRBJ2-7, with 12 bases that match TRBD1. Germline loops: CDR1 SQVTM, CDR2 ANQGSEA. V was pared by 3 bases and J by 12 bases, with 12 bases of the junction left unmatched. This CDR3 comprises 14 residues. For the CDR3, the DNA is TGCAGCGTTGACGGGACAGGGGGCGAGGAGACCCGGTACTTC. Translation: CSVDGTGGEETRYF.

A few counts support this clonotype. The CDR3 here is CASSSSPGAYEQYF. In nucleotides, the CDR3 is TGTGCCAGCAGTTCTAGCCCCGGGGCCTACGAGCAGTACTTC. This chain uses TRBV7-8 with TRBJ2-7, with a weak D call TRBD2 (5 bases). The CDR3 contains 14 residues. The V gene lost 6 bases and the J gene lost 2 bases, with 14 bases spanning the gap. Germline V gene sequence: CDR1 SGHVS, CDR2 FQNEAQ.